This T cell receptor (beta chain) stems from a study of blood T cell repertoires in COVID-19. Authors' processing steps: Scientists estimated how many nucleated cells there were by amplifying reference gene primers. TCRdb keeps only in-frame clones here, not all; method: immunoSEQ multiplex PCR. V and J calls and clone size are given by that table; D and trimming were obtained from the DNA. The sample lists some 91,000 clones, about nine tenths occurring once. In its sample, this clone was seen once. The germline V gene has CDR1 SGHAT and CDR2 FQNNGV. CDR3 size: 16 residues. After removal of 1 base from V and 7 bases from J, the junction contained 10 bases not matched to a gene.

The chain combines TRBV11-2 with TRBJ1-2, with TRBD1 matching 9 bases. This clonotype was obtained from a man aged 55 to 70 with acute or convalescent COVID-19. Sequenced material: peripheral blood. The CDR3 spells CASSLAPGQGMGGYTF. Here the CDR3 DNA reads TGTGCCAGCAGCTTAGCCCCGGGACAGGGTATGGGTGGCTACACCTTC.